Sequencing of this TCR beta chain was carried out in a study of blood T cell repertoires in COVID-19 (dated by TCRdb to the early 2020s). In the study overall: The collaborator samples originated in the United States, Italy and Spain and spanned the acute and convalescent phases of COVID-19. The prospective study material was composed of cDNA or gDNA derived from T cells, B-cell-depleted T cells, or PBMCs. Subjects who had been exposed to COVID-19, were actively infected with it, or had recovered from it provided the deeply sampled blood TCRbeta repertoires that made up the dataset. The repertoires were released in a freely available public database meant as a resource for research on the immune response to SARS-CoV-2. The samples were drawn from the first 160 participants of the ongoing ImmuneRACE study and from about 1,200 subjects provided by 6 global collaborators. A de-identified subject ID, COVID-19 status, age in years and sex were almost always included in the sample metadata. HLA class I and class II types, where available, came from metadata supplied by the sample provider rather than from assay-based typing. Broad study findings and their caveats: The amount of clinical and demographic metadata varied by source and participant and was provided uncurated.

Collaborating institutions collected whole blood in K2EDTA tubes following their own protocols. For TCRbeta analysis, collaborator samples were shipped as frozen whole blood, as isolated PBMCs, or as DNA extracted from either sample type. As regards this clone: No antigen is known for it. Base qualities were left out, and no much larger clone turns up one base away. Other DNA variants within this sample encode the same CDR3.

TCRbeta CDR3 regions were amplified from genomic DNA using the immunoSEQ Assay, a bias-controlled multiplex PCR. Per the source publication's procedure: Nucleated cell counts per sample were estimated from amplification of reference gene primers within the assay. Sequence reads were collapsed and filtered to measure the absolute abundance of every unique TCRbeta CDR3 rearrangement. For each sample, productive Simpson clonality was calculated as the square root of Simpson's diversity index over productive rearrangements. TCRdb re-hosts the immuneACCESS table, in-frame sequences only. Its copies lack some clones; in the studies checked, an unresolved V gene accounts for under half of them, and the cause for the rest is not known. V and J calls plus clone size are reproduced from that table; the DNA served to infer D and trimming. Recorded for this sample are 100,000 to 150,000 clones; approximately 81% of them occurred a single time. Roughly 3.9% of the sample goes to the ten largest clones.

The origin of this receptor is a man between 60 and 70 years old with acute or convalescent COVID-19. Sequenced input: peripheral blood.

CDR3 reads: CASSSQGGNQPQHF. In nucleotides, the sequence is TGTGCCAGTAGTTCACAGGGGGGCAATCAGCCCCAGCATTTT. The chain joins TRBV19 to TRBJ1-5; TRBD1 fits 8 bases in the junction. CDR1 LNHDA and CDR2 SQIVND were looked up in the germline V gene (reference sequence). The CDR3 holds 14 amino acids from the cysteine to the phenylalanine. Solely the CDR3 DNA is kept, with 42 bases framed from the first base. V is cut back by 5 bases and J by 2 bases, with 2 bases in the junction unmatched.